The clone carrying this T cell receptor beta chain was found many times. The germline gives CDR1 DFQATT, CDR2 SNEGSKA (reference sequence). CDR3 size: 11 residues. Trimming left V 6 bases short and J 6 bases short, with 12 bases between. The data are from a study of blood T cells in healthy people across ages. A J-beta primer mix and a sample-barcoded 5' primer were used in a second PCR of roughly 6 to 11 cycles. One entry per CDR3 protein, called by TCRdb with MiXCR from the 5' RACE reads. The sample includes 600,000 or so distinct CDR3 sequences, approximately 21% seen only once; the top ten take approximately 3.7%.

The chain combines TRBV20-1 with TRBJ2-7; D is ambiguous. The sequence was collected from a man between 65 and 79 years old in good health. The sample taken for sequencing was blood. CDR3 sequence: CSAERSGEQYF. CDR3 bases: TGCAGTGCCGAGAGAAGTGGCGAGCAGTACTTC.